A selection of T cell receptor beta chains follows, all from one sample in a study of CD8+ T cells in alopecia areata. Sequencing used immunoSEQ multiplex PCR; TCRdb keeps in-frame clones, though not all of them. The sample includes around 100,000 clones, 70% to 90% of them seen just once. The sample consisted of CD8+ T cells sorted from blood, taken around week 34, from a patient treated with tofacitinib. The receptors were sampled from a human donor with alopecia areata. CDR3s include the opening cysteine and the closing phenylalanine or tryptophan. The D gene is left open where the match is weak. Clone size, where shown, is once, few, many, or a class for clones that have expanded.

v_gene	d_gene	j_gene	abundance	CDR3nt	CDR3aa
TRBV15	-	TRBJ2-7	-	TGTGCCACCAGCAGAGATCCGGCAGGGATGGCGAACGAGCAGTACTTC	CATSRDPAGMANEQYF
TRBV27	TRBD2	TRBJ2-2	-	TGTGCCAGCGGGGGGCTAGCGGGAGTTTCCACCGGGGAGCTGTTTTTT	CASGGLAGVSTGELFF
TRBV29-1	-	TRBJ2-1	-	TGCAGCGTTGAAGCGGCGGACACCTACAATGAGCAGTTCTTC	CSVEAADTYNEQFF
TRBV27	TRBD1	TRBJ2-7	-	TGTGCCAGCAGTGGGACAGGGGACAGCTCCTACGAGCAGTACTTC	CASSGTGDSSYEQYF
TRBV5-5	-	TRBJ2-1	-	TGTGCCAGCAGCTCTACAGGGAGCAATGAGCAGTTCTTC	CASSSTGSNEQFF
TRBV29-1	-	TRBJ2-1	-	TGCAGCGTTGAATTTCCAGGGAGCTCCTACAATGAGCAGTTCTTC	CSVEFPGSSYNEQFF
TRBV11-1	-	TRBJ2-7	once	TGTGCCAGCAGCTTCCAGGGGTCGGTCTCCTACGAGCAGTACTTC	CASSFQGSVSYEQYF
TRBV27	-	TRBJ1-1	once	TGTGCCAGCAGAATAGGGGCTGCAGCTGAAGCTTTCTTT	CASRIGAAAEAFF
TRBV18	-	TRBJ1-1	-	TGTGCCAGCTCCTCCCTCGGCCACATGAACACTGAAGCTTTCTTT	CASSSLGHMNTEAFF
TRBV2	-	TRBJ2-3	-	TGTGCCAGCAGTGAAGCACGGGGCGGTAGCACAGATACGCAGTATTTT	CASSEARGGSTDTQYF
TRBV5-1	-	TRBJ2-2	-	TGCGCCAGCAGCACCGGACTGTACGGGGAGCTGTTTTTT	CASSTGLYGELFF
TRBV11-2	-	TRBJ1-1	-	TGTGCCAGCAGCCTGGCCTCGGGACGGACCTTGAACACTGAAGCTTTCTTT	CASSLASGRTLNTEAFF
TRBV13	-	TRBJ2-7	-	TGTGCCAGCAGCTTATCTCCGGGACGGCGGAACGAGCAGTACTTC	CASSLSPGRRNEQYF
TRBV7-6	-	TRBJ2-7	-	TGTGCCAGCACTCTGGGCTACGAGCAGTACTTC	CASTLGYEQYF
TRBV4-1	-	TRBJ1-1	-	TGCGCCAGCAGCCAAGATATGACAGAAGAAGCTTTCTTT	CASSQDMTEEAFF
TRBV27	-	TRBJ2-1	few	TGTGCCAGCAGTACATACAATGAGCAGTTCTTC	CASSTYNEQFF
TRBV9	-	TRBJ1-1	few	TGTGCCAGCAGCGTAGGACATATGAACACTGAAGCTTTCTTT	CASSVGHMNTEAFF
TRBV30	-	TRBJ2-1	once	TGTGCCTGGGCGGGCACGGTATATGAGCAGTTCTTC	CAWAGTVYEQFF
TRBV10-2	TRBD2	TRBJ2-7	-	TGCGCCAGCAGTGAGAGGCGGGAGCTCGACGAGCAGTACTTC	CASSERRELDEQYF
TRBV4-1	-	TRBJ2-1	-	TGCGCCAGCAGCCCGGGAAACTACAATGAGCAGTTCTTC	CASSPGNYNEQFF
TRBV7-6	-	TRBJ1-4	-	TGTGCCAGCAGCGACCGGGACGGTAATGAAAAACTGTTTTTT	CASSDRDGNEKLFF
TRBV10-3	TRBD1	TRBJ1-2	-	TGTGCCATCAGTGGGACAGGGTTGAACTATGGCTACACCTTC	CAISGTGLNYGYTF
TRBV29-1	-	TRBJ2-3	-	TGCAGCGTTGACGTATTACAGGCTGGGGGCCCAGATACGCAGTATTTT	CSVDVLQAGGPDTQYF